This TCR beta chain was captured by sequencing in a study of cytomegalovirus exposure and HLA in healthy donors. In the study overall: An earlier analysis found 117 million unique TCR beta sequences from around 180 million T cells.

About this clone: The target antigen is unknown.

The germline V and J ends were trimmed by 1 base and 6 bases, with 6 bases remaining between them. Per germline, CDR1 SEHNR and CDR2 FQNEAQ (reference sequence). This CDR3 contains 12 residues. The PCR made use of 60 Vbeta and 13 Jbeta primers. Using immunoSEQ multiplex PCR, the repertoire was profiled, and TCRdb retains in-frame clones only, with some absent. The table lists about 130,000 clones. Overall study results and limits: It was reportedly the case that the classifier diagnosed cytomegalovirus status with high specificity and sensitivity. In presence/absence analyses, roughly uniform sequencing depth across donors was assumed. Reported findings show TCR beta sequences accurately forecast HLA-A and HLA-B alleles in most subjects.

The origin of this receptor is a man aged 18-30 years in good health and CMV-seronegative. The genes are TRBV7-9 and TRBJ1-1; D unresolved. The sequencing sample was made of PBMCs. DNA of the CDR3: TGTGCCAGCAGCTTAGTACTGTCTGAAGCTTTCTTT. Translation gives CASSLVLSEAFF.